The 27 T cell receptor beta chains below all came from one sample that was sequenced in a study of cytomegalovirus exposure and HLA in healthy donors. With 60 Vbeta and 13 Jbeta primers, the PCR was carried out. TCRdb keeps only in-frame clones here, not all; method: immunoSEQ multiplex PCR. The top ten clones hold about 4.2% of a sample with about 100,000 clones, 75% to 85% of them seen once. Sequenced: PBMCs. These receptors originate from a woman between 45 and 65 years old in good health and CMV-seropositive.

The rearrangement uses TRBV11-2 and TRBJ2-5, with a possible D match to TRBD1 (5 bases). This CDR3 is 14 amino acids long. Germline V lookup: CDR1 SGHAT, CDR2 FQNNGV. V lost 6 bases and J 5 bases, leaving 16 bases between the germline ends. The CDR3 sequence: CASRDHLKGETQYF. For the CDR3, the DNA is TGTGCCAGCAGGGACCACCTGAAGGGGGAGACCCAGTACTTC.

The chain combines TRBV19 with TRBJ2-7; D may be TRBD2 (5 bases). Germline assignment: CDR1 LNHDA and CDR2 SQIVND (reference sequence). This CDR3 has 15 amino acids. Trimming cost V 4 bases and J 0 bases, with 13 bases left between them. CDR3 bases: TGTGCCAGTAGTACCTCCCTAGGGAGCTCCTACGAGCAGTACTTC. This encodes CASSTSLGSSYEQYF.

The CDR3 sequence: CASSMTGMEAFF. The CDR3 DNA sequence: TGTGCCAGCAGCATGACAGGGATGGAAGCTTTCTTT. J is TRBJ1-1 and V is TRBV7-3; TRBD1 matches 7 bases. Germline V gene sequence: CDR1 SGHTA, CDR2 FQGTGA. The CDR3 totals 12 residues. Trimming at V came to 5 bases and at J to 8 bases, leaving 5 bases not matched to a gene.

The V gene is TRBV18, the J gene TRBJ2-4; D remains ambiguous. V was shortened by 7 bases and J by 5 bases, with 9 bases between the two germline ends. There are 12 residues in the CDR3. The germline gives CDR1 KGHSH, CDR2 LQKENI. In nucleotides, the CDR3 is TGTGCCAGCTTTCGGCAGGAAAACATTCAGTACTTC. Amino acid sequence: CASFRQENIQYF.

The chain links TRBV25-1 to TRBJ2-7; 9 bases agree with TRBD2. After removal of 4 bases from V and 2 bases from J, the junction contained 6 bases not matched to a gene. This CDR3 comprises 15 residues. Germline V CDR1 and CDR2: MGHDK, SYGVNS. In DNA form, the CDR3 reads TGTGCCAGCAGTGCCGGAGCTAGCGGGGCCTACGAGCAGTACTTC. This gives the protein CASSAGASGAYEQYF.

The V call is TRBV7-3, the J call TRBJ2-1, with TRBD2 identical over 12 bases. Germline V gene sequence: CDR1 SGHTA, CDR2 FQGTGA. V gave up 3 bases and J gave up 0 bases; unmatched junction bases: 3. The CDR3 spans 17 residues. The CDR3 loop is CASSFTSGGSSYNEQFF. CDR3 bases: TGTGCCAGCAGCTTTACTAGCGGGGGGAGCTCCTACAATGAGCAGTTCTTC. The full variable domain, with the rest looked up from reference TRBV7-3 and TRBJ2-1, is GAGVSQTPSNKVTEKGKYVELRCDPISGHTALYWYRQSLGQGPEFLIYFQGTGAADDSGLPNDRFFAVRPEGSVSTLKIQRTERGDSAVYLCASSFTSGGSSYNEQFFGPGTRLTVL.

This chain uses TRBV7-9 with TRBJ2-7; possibly TRBD1 for D (6 bases). V dropped 5 bases and J dropped 5 bases, with 19 bases sitting between them. The germline gives CDR1 SEHNR, CDR2 FQNEAQ (reference sequence). The CDR3 loop spans 15 amino acids. The CDR3 region is CASSPGTQRFNEQYF. The DNA of the CDR3 is TGTGCCAGCAGCCCCGGGACACAACGTTTCAACGAGCAGTACTTC.

This clone was seen only a few times. The chain links TRBV5-5 to TRBJ1-1; a weak D match, TRBD1 (6 bases). Trimming left V 1 base short and J 1 base short, with 11 bases between. The germline V gene has CDR1 SGHKS and CDR2 YYEKEE (reference sequence). The CDR3 runs to 15 residues. CDR3 protein: CASSLQTGSNTEAFF. CDR3 in DNA: TGTGCCAGCAGCTTGCAAACAGGGTCGAACACTGAAGCTTTCTTT. The whole variable domain, filled in from reference TRBV5-5 and TRBJ1-1, reads DAGVTQSPTHLIKTRGQQVTLRCSPISGHKSVSWYQQVLGQGPQFIFQYYEKEERGRGNFPDRFSARQFPNYSSELNVNALLLGDSALYLCASSLQTGSNTEAFFGQGTRLTVV.

The CDR3 DNA is TGTGCCAGCAGCTTGGTGGAGGGGGCGAGGGATGCTTTCTTT. As protein: CASSLVEGARDAFF. The chain joins TRBV5-6 to TRBJ1-1; 7 bases align to TRBD1. The CDR3 covers 14 residues. Trimming at V came to 0 bases and at J to 11 bases, leaving 10 bases not matched to a gene. Germline lookup yields CDR1 SGHDT and CDR2 YYEEEE.

This clone was counted only a few times. This chain joins TRBV10-3 and TRBJ2-2; D is possibly TRBD2 (6 bases). Germline values: CDR1 ENHRY, CDR2 SYGVKD. V lost 6 bases and J 7 bases, leaving 9 bases between the germline ends. The CDR3 extends over 12 amino acids. The CDR3 protein is CAISGGNGELFF. The CDR3 bases are TGTGCCATCAGCGGAGGGAACGGGGAGCTGTTTTTT.

This clone was counted once. This chain uses TRBV5-1 with TRBJ2-7, with a tentative D call TRBD1 (6 bases). CDR1 SGHRS and CDR2 YFSETQ come from the germline V gene. V was pared by 1 base and J by 6 bases, with 35 bases between. CDR3 size: 21 residues. The CDR3 region has the DNA TGCGCCAGCAGCTTGCGGCCTTCGGTGATAAAAGGCCCTCTAGCCAGGGGCGAGCAGTACTTC. Its translation is CASSLRPSVIKGPLARGEQYF. Full variable domain (missing parts from reference TRBV5-1 and TRBJ2-7): KAGVTQTPRYLIKTRGQQVTLSCSPISGHRSVSWYQQTPGQGLQFLFEYFSETQRNKGNFPGRFSGRQFSNSRSEMNVSTLELGDSALYLCASSLRPSVIKGPLARGEQYFGPGTRLTVT.

The chain uses TRBV9 and TRBJ1-1; no clear D gene. The CDR3 covers 13 residues. Germline V gene lookup returns CDR1 SGDLS and CDR2 YYNGEE. V gave up 4 bases and J gave up 7 bases, with 14 bases separating them. As DNA, the CDR3 is TGTGCCAGCAGCCTCCCTCCTAGACTTGAAGCTTTCTTT. Translated: CASSLPPRLEAFF.

The J gene is TRBJ1-6, the V gene TRBV30, with D tentatively TRBD1 (6 bases). Trimming took 6 bases from V and 2 from J, leaving 14 bases between them. This CDR3 region has 15 residues. Germline-derived CDR1 and CDR2 are GTSNPN and SVGIG (reference sequence). The DNA for the CDR3 is TGTGCCTGCTACAGGGTTGAGACCTATAATTCACCCCTCCACTTT. This translates into CACYRVETYNSPLHF.

V is TRBV28 and J is TRBJ2-5; 10 bases agree with TRBD1. This CDR3 comprises 16 residues. Trimming cost V 6 bases and J 4 bases; bases outside gene matches: 11. Germline V gene data show CDR1 as MDHEN and CDR2 as SYDVKM. CDR3 sequence (DNA): TGTGCCAGCAGCATTTCCGGGACAGGGGCCGGAGAGACCCAGTACTTC. Protein sequence: CASSISGTGAGETQYF.

V is TRBV27 and J is TRBJ2-1; 10 bases align to TRBD2. Losses at the gene ends were 3 bases for V and 7 bases for J; bases not matched to a gene: 6. Germline values: CDR1 MNHEY, CDR2 SMNVEV (reference sequence). This CDR3 is 15 amino acids long. The CDR3 here is CASSFDLAGVNEQFF. The CDR3, as DNA: TGTGCCAGCAGTTTCGACCTAGCGGGGGTAAATGAGCAGTTCTTC.

This chain connects TRBV5-4 to TRBJ2-1, with 10 bases lining up with TRBD1. The CDR3 runs 17 residues. The V gene end was trimmed by 0 bases and the J gene end by 8 bases; junction bases not matched to a gene: 11. The V gene's germline CDR1 is SGHNT and CDR2 YYREEE (reference sequence). The CDR3: CASSLANFRDRGDEQFF. CDR3 DNA sequence: TGTGCCAGCAGCTTGGCCAATTTTAGGGACAGGGGCGATGAGCAGTTCTTC.

This clone was seen only a few times. The chain employs TRBV29-1 and TRBJ2-3; 11 positions match TRBD2. From germline, CDR1 is SQVTM and CDR2 ANQGSEA. The junction had 18 bases not matched to a gene; V was cut back by 6 bases and J by 1 base. There are 19 residues in the CDR3. The CDR3 bases are TGCAGCGTGACGGGAGGACTAGCGGGCCTAGTCGGAGGCACAGATACGCAGTATTTT. Its translation is CSVTGGLAGLVGGTDTQYF.

This chain connects TRBV7-9 to TRBJ2-7; TRBD2 matches at 7 bases. Trimming at V came to 4 bases and at J to 3 bases, leaving 9 bases not matched to a gene. The V gene's germline CDR1 is SEHNR and CDR2 FQNEAQ (reference sequence). The CDR3 loop spans 15 amino acids. The CDR3 is CASSSLGGEDYEQYF. The CDR3 nucleotides are TGTGCCAGCAGCTCTTTGGGGGGGGAGGACTACGAGCAGTACTTC.

The rearrangement joins TRBV6-5 to TRBJ2-7; no clear D. The CDR3 totals 12 residues. The germline V and J ends were trimmed by 2 bases and 8 bases, with 10 bases remaining between them. The germline gives CDR1 MNHEY, CDR2 SVGAGI. The CDR3: CASSYRHEQQYF. In DNA, the CDR3 is TGTGCCAGCAGTTACCGTCACGAGCAGCAGTACTTC.

V is TRBV7-9 and J is TRBJ1-2; 11 bases line up with TRBD1. The CDR3 totals 14 residues. The germline gives CDR1 SEHNR, CDR2 FQNEAQ (reference sequence). V was clipped by 6 bases and J by 5 bases; unmatched bases: 5. In nucleotides, the CDR3 is TGTGCCAGCAGTCGGACAGGGGGCGAGTATGGCTACACCTTC. Translated: CASSRTGGEYGYTF. The full variable domain, with the rest looked up from reference TRBV7-9 and TRBJ1-2, is DTGVSQNPRHKITKRGQNVTFRCDPISEHNRLYWYRQTLGQGPEFLTYFQNEAQLEKSRLLSDRFSAERPKGSFSTLEIQRTEQGDSAMYLCASSRTGGEYGYTFGSGTRLTVV.

This clone was found many times. The rearrangement links TRBV2 to TRBJ1-1; TRBD1 agrees at 7 bases. The trim removed 7 bases at V and 0 bases at J, leaving 5 bases unmatched. In germline, CDR1 is SNHLY, CDR2 FYNNEI. There are 14 residues in the CDR3. The CDR3 region has the DNA TGTGCCAGCATACAGGGGACAATGAACACTGAAGCTTTCTTT. Residues: CASIQGTMNTEAFF.

The chain uses TRBV30 and TRBJ1-1; 8 bases agree with TRBD1. The CDR3 loop spans 14 amino acids. Germline lookup yields CDR1 GTSNPN and CDR2 SVGIG (reference sequence). The J segment lost 7 bases and the V segment lost 8 bases, leaving 15 bases of the junction unmatched. In DNA form, the CDR3 reads TGTGCCGGGGTATTTACAGGGGGTAGAGGTGAAGCTTTCTTT. Translated, it gives CAGVFTGGRGEAFF.

J is TRBJ2-5 and V is TRBV10-1; D is possibly TRBD2 (5 bases). Trimming left V 4 bases short and J 5 bases short, with 11 bases between. The CDR3 runs 13 residues. CDR1 and CDR2 (germline): WNHNN, SYGVQD (reference sequence). The CDR3 loop reads CASSGGPRETQYF. In DNA form, the CDR3 reads TGCGCCAGCAGTGGAGGGCCCCGGGAGACCCAGTACTTC.

In nucleotides, the CDR3 is TGTGCCAGCAGTCCGGGACAGCGCTCCTACGAGCAGTACTTC. This codes for CASSPGQRSYEQYF. This rearrangement joins TRBV28 to TRBJ2-7; 7 nucleotides match TRBD1. Germline V gene lookup returns CDR1 MDHEN and CDR2 SYDVKM. This CDR3 comprises 14 residues. The V segment lost 5 bases and the J segment 0 bases; nucleotides outside the gene matches: 4.

CDR3: CASSSPTSGRANEQFF. CDR3 nucleotide sequence: TGTGCCAGCAGCTCACCAACTAGCGGGAGGGCCAATGAGCAGTTCTTC. This sequence joins TRBV7-6 and TRBJ2-1; 13 bases are a match to TRBD2. Germline values: CDR1 SGHVS, CDR2 FNYEAQ. The CDR3 covers 16 residues. Trimming removed 4 bases from V and 6 bases from J; junction bases left unmatched: 6.

This clone was seen only a few times. This chain uses TRBV6-6 with TRBJ1-1, with a weak D call TRBD1 (5 bases). The germline gives CDR1 MNHNY, CDR2 SVGAGI (reference sequence). This CDR3 contains 14 residues. Trimming shortened V by 7 bases and J by 1 base, and 13 bases separated the two germline ends. The CDR3 sequence: CASIYGHQNTEAFF. CDR3 bases: TGTGCCAGCATCTATGGACATCAGAACACTGAAGCTTTCTTT.

This clone was recorded a few times. The chain links TRBV5-1 to TRBJ2-7; tentatively, D is TRBD1 (6 bases). The V end lost 4 bases, the J end lost 12 bases, and 14 bases lay between the germline ends. This CDR3 comprises 11 residues. Germline CDR1 and CDR2: SGHRS and YFSETQ. The CDR3 DNA sequence: TGCGCCAGCAGCCCGGGACAAGGAGTGTACTTC. Translating it yields CASSPGQGVYF.